One and the same sample provided the 5 T cell receptor beta chains below, sequenced in a study of blood T cell repertoires in COVID-19 (dated by TCRdb to 2018 to 2020). To prepare the library, the immunoSEQ multiplex PCR assay was applied. TCRdb re-hosts the immuneACCESS table, in-frame sequences only. Its copies lack some clones; in the studies checked, an unresolved V gene accounts for under half of them, and the cause for the rest is not known. In all, the sample holds more than 65,000 clones, and more than 80% of those were seen once. The ten most abundant clones make up roughly 5.6% of the sample. Material: peripheral blood. These receptors were obtained from a man older than 75 with acute or convalescent COVID-19.

V usage is TRBV28 and J usage is TRBJ2-1; 9 nucleotides match TRBD2. Germline V lookup: CDR1 MDHEN, CDR2 SYDVKM. Losses at the gene ends were 4 bases for V and 2 bases for J; bases not matched to a gene: 6. The CDR3 spans 16 residues. The CDR3 DNA is TGTGCCAGCAGTTCTAGCGGGAAGGTCCCCTACAATGAGCAGTTCTTC. This encodes CASSSSGKVPYNEQFF.

The CDR3 sequence is CASSLGSIYYEQYF. The CDR3 DNA reads TGCGCCAGCAGCTTGGGTTCCATCTACTACGAGCAGTACTTC. The V call is TRBV5-1, the J call TRBJ2-7; D unclear. Germline lookup yields CDR1 SGHRS and CDR2 YFSETQ. Trimming stripped 0 bases from V and 3 bases from J, with 10 bases between. The CDR3 loop spans 14 amino acids.

The J gene is TRBJ2-1, the V gene TRBV7-7, with 9 bases aligning to TRBD2. CDR1 and CDR2 (germline): SSHAT, FNYEAQ (reference sequence). The CDR3 runs to 15 residues. J gave up 6 bases and V 3 bases, and 6 bases lay outside the gene matches. DNA for the CDR3: TGTGCCAGCAGCTTGGAAGCGGGAGGAGGCAATGAGCAGTTCTTC. Its translation is CASSLEAGGGNEQFF.

CDR3 region: CASSRTSGREETQYF. The CDR3 DNA reads as TGTGCCAGCTCACGGACTAGCGGGAGGGAAGAGACCCAGTACTTC. This chain links TRBV18 with TRBJ2-5, with 15 bases identical to TRBD2. The CDR3 contains 15 residues. Unmatched junction bases numbered 0, after V lost 4 bases and J lost 3 bases. In germline, CDR1 is KGHSH, CDR2 LQKENI.

The chain is built from TRBV6-1 and TRBJ2-1, with a possible D match to TRBD2 (6 bases). Germline V gives CDR1 MNHNS, CDR2 SASEGT. This CDR3 comprises 13 residues. The germline V and J ends were trimmed by 2 bases and 9 bases, with 11 bases remaining between them. CDR3 sequence (DNA): TGTGCCAGCAGTGAACTCCGGACTATTGAGCAGTTCTTC. Translated, it gives CASSELRTIEQFF.